A selection of T cell receptor beta chains follows, all from one sample in a study of radiation and T cells in renal cell carcinoma. TCRdb keeps only in-frame clones here, not all; method: immunoSEQ multiplex PCR. The sample includes more than 60,000 clones, around four fifths of them seen just once. The sequences come from blood, collected from a patient whose treatment included radiotherapy and nephrectomy. These receptors all stem from a woman between 55 and 75 years old with renal cell carcinoma. Both conserved end residues are part of each CDR3. The D gene is left open where the match is weak. Clone size is stated in some rows and not others, as once, few, many or a class when expanded.

D gene: .
clone size: once
V gene: TRBV20-1
J gene: TRBJ1-1
CDR3 DNA: TGCAGTGCTAGGGGGAATCCTGAAGCTTTCTTT
CDR3 protein: CSARGNPEAFF

D gene: .
clone size: .
V gene: TRBV19
J gene: TRBJ1-1
CDR3 DNA: TGTGCCAGTAGTATCGGGGCCGGCACTGAAGCTTTCTTT
CDR3 protein: CASSIGAGTEAFF

D gene: .
clone size: .
V gene: TRBV2
J gene: TRBJ2-1
CDR3 DNA: TGTGCCAGTACCACCGGGACCAACAATGAGCAGTTCTTC
CDR3 protein: CASTTGTNNEQFF

D gene: TRBD2
clone size: .
V gene: TRBV11-2
J gene: TRBJ2-1
CDR3 DNA: TGTGCCAGCAGCTCACGGACTAGCGGGGTGGAGCAGTTCTTC
CDR3 protein: CASSSRTSGVEQFF

D gene: TRBD2
clone size: .
V gene: TRBV9
J gene: TRBJ2-5
CDR3 DNA: TGTGCCAGCAGCCCTAGGGGGACTAGCTGGGAGACCCAGTACTTC
CDR3 protein: CASSPRGTSWETQYF

D gene: .
clone size: once
V gene: TRBV10-3
J gene: TRBJ2-2
CDR3 DNA: TGTGCCATCAACGGCGTGTCCGCAGCGAACACCGGGGAGCTGTTTTTT
CDR3 protein: CAINGVSAANTGELFF

D gene: .
clone size: .
V gene: TRBV7-3
J gene: TRBJ2-6
CDR3 DNA: TGTGCCAGCAGCTTAAGCTCTGGGGAATACTCTGGGGCCAACGTCCTGACTTTC
CDR3 protein: CASSLSSGEYSGANVLTF

D gene: .
clone size: .
V gene: TRBV7-9
J gene: TRBJ2-4
CDR3 DNA: TGTGCCAGCAGCTTAGCGGCCCGTCCCCAAAACATTCAGTACTTC
CDR3 protein: CASSLAARPQNIQYF

D gene: TRBD2
clone size: .
V gene: TRBV7-9
J gene: TRBJ2-2
CDR3 DNA: TGTGCCAGCAGCCCAGGACTAGCGGGGGGGAACACCGGGGAGCTGTTTTTT
CDR3 protein: CASSPGLAGGNTGELFF

D gene: TRBD2
clone size: .
V gene: TRBV19
J gene: TRBJ2-7
CDR3 DNA: TGTGCCAGTAGTGGCCCCGGGTTCAGCGGGGGGGCCCCCCACGAGCAGTACTTC
CDR3 protein: CASSGPGFSGGAPHEQYF

D gene: TRBD1
clone size: .
V gene: TRBV6-1
J gene: TRBJ2-3
CDR3 DNA: TGTGCCAGCAGGACAGGGGATGCAGATACGCAGTATTTT
CDR3 protein: CASRTGDADTQYF

D gene: TRBD1
clone size: .
V gene: TRBV7-9
J gene: TRBJ2-3
CDR3 DNA: TGTGCCAGCAGCCGATACGCCGGGACAGATCGCACAGATACGCAGTATTTT
CDR3 protein: CASSRYAGTDRTDTQYF

D gene: .
clone size: .
V gene: TRBV2
J gene: TRBJ1-1
CDR3 DNA: TGTGCCAGCAGTGGGACACAATACACTGAAGCTTTCTTT
CDR3 protein: CASSGTQYTEAFF

D gene: TRBD1
clone size: .
V gene: TRBV7-6
J gene: TRBJ1-6
CDR3 DNA: TGTGCCAGCAGCTGGGGGGCACAGGGGGCTAATTCACCCCTCCACTTT
CDR3 protein: CASSWGAQGANSPLHF

D gene: .
clone size: many
V gene: TRBV27
J gene: TRBJ2-3
CDR3 DNA: TGTGCCAGCAGTTTAGAAAAAGAAGATACGCAGTATTTT
CDR3 protein: CASSLEKEDTQYF

D gene: .
clone size: .
V gene: TRBV29-1
J gene: TRBJ2-5
CDR3 DNA: TGCAGCGTTGAAGGACAGAAAGAGACCCAGTACTTC
CDR3 protein: CSVEGQKETQYF

D gene: .
clone size: .
V gene: TRBV21-1
J gene: TRBJ1-5
CDR3 DNA: TGTGCCAGCAGCCAAAAGCTCCGGGACAGGGGGCTAAGGAGCAATCAGCCCCAGCATTTT
CDR3 protein: CASSQKLRDRGLRSNQPQHF

D gene: TRBD2
clone size: .
V gene: TRBV13
J gene: TRBJ2-7
CDR3 DNA: TGTGCCAGCAGCCTTGGGACTAGCGGATACTACGAGCAGTACTTC
CDR3 protein: CASSLGTSGYYEQYF

D gene: .
clone size: .
V gene: TRBV27
J gene: TRBJ1-1
CDR3 DNA: TGTGCCAGCAGTGATAGATTCCGGGACTCGGCCGCTGAAGCTTTCTTT
CDR3 protein: CASSDRFRDSAAEAFF

D gene: .
clone size: .
V gene: TRBV5-6
J gene: TRBJ2-7
CDR3 DNA: TGTGCCAGCAGCTTGGAGGGTCGGGGGCCTGCCTACGAGCAGTACTTC
CDR3 protein: CASSLEGRGPAYEQYF

D gene: TRBD2
clone size: .
V gene: TRBV5-6
J gene: TRBJ2-7
CDR3 DNA: TGTGCCAGCGAACTAGCGTTTAGCTCCTACGAGCAGTACTTC
CDR3 protein: CASELAFSSYEQYF

D gene: .
clone size: .
V gene: TRBV5-3
J gene: TRBJ2-4
CDR3 DNA: TGTGCCAGAAGCTTGGCTGAAGGTGGAGAGGCCAAAAACATTCAGTACTTC
CDR3 protein: CARSLAEGGEAKNIQYF

D gene: .
clone size: .
V gene: TRBV6-5
J gene: TRBJ1-3
CDR3 DNA: TGTGCCAGCAGTTACTCGGCGCATCCTGGAAACACCATATATTTT
CDR3 protein: CASSYSAHPGNTIYF

D gene: .
clone size: .
V gene: TRBV6-6
J gene: TRBJ1-1
CDR3 DNA: TGTGCCAGCAGGAATACAGGTTACCGCACTGAAGCTTTCTTT
CDR3 protein: CASRNTGYRTEAFF

D gene: .
clone size: .
V gene: TRBV18
J gene: TRBJ1-5
CDR3 DNA: TGTGCCAGCTCACCCAACAGGGATGGACAGCCCCAGCATTTT
CDR3 protein: CASSPNRDGQPQHF

D gene: .
clone size: once
V gene: TRBV6-1
J gene: TRBJ2-1
CDR3 DNA: TGTGCCAGCACCCCGCAGAGGAGTACCTACAATGAGCAGTTCTTC
CDR3 protein: CASTPQRSTYNEQFF

D gene: .
clone size: .
V gene: TRBV19
J gene: TRBJ2-2
CDR3 DNA: TGTGCCAGTTTAGAAAGGAGCACCGGGGAGCTGTTTTTT
CDR3 protein: CASLERSTGELFF

D gene: .
clone size: .
V gene: TRBV30
J gene: TRBJ1-1
CDR3 DNA: TGTGCCTGGCTCGACAGCCCAAACACTGAAGCTTTCTTT
CDR3 protein: CAWLDSPNTEAFF

D gene: TRBD2
clone size: .
V gene: TRBV4-2
J gene: TRBJ2-3
CDR3 DNA: TGTGCCAGCAACCTCGGGACTAGCGGGAGCACAGATACGCAGTATTTT
CDR3 protein: CASNLGTSGSTDTQYF

D gene: TRBD1
clone size: .
V gene: TRBV5-1
J gene: TRBJ1-1
CDR3 DNA: TGCGCCAGCAGCACCGCGACAGGGATGAACACTGAAGCTTTCTTT
CDR3 protein: CASSTATGMNTEAFF

D gene: .
clone size: .
V gene: TRBV19
J gene: TRBJ2-3
CDR3 DNA: TGTGCCAGTAGTGGACAGTCTAGCACAGATACGCAGTATTTT
CDR3 protein: CASSGQSSTDTQYF

D gene: .
clone size: .
V gene: TRBV6-5
J gene: TRBJ1-3
CDR3 DNA: TGTGCCAGCAGTTACAAGGGGGGCTCTGGAAACACCATATATTTT
CDR3 protein: CASSYKGGSGNTIYF

D gene: .
clone size: .
V gene: TRBV19
J gene: TRBJ2-7
CDR3 DNA: TGTGCCAGTAGTATCGGTGCTTCCTACGAGCAGTACTTC
CDR3 protein: CASSIGASYEQYF

D gene: .
clone size: .
V gene: TRBV2
J gene: TRBJ2-5
CDR3 DNA: TGTGCCAGCAGGGGAGGCCCGATAGAGACCCAGTACTTC
CDR3 protein: CASRGGPIETQYF

D gene: .
clone size: .
V gene: TRBV2
J gene: TRBJ1-2
CDR3 DNA: TGTGCCAGCACCGAGACAGACCCCAGTTCCTATGGCTACACCTTC
CDR3 protein: CASTETDPSSYGYTF

D gene: TRBD1
clone size: .
V gene: TRBV10-3
J gene: TRBJ1-2
CDR3 DNA: TGTGCCATCAGTGGAACAGGGGTGGAGAGTAACTATGGCTACACCTTC
CDR3 protein: CAISGTGVESNYGYTF

D gene: TRBD1
clone size: .
V gene: TRBV28
J gene: TRBJ1-2
CDR3 DNA: TGTGCCAGCAGTTTCGAACAGGGGGGAAGCTATGGCTACACCTTC
CDR3 protein: CASSFEQGGSYGYTF

D gene: .
clone size: .
V gene: TRBV7-6
J gene: TRBJ1-5
CDR3 DNA: TGTGCCAGCAGCTTGACAATCGGGACCAATCAGCCCCAGCATTTT
CDR3 protein: CASSLTIGTNQPQHF

D gene: .
clone size: .
V gene: TRBV29-1
J gene: TRBJ1-2
CDR3 DNA: TGCAGCGTTTTGGCGGCTGGCTACACCTTC
CDR3 protein: CSVLAAGYTF

D gene: .
clone size: .
V gene: TRBV28
J gene: TRBJ1-2
CDR3 DNA: TGTGCCAGCAGCCCTAACTACACGCCGGCTGGCTACACCTTC
CDR3 protein: CASSPNYTPAGYTF

D gene: TRBD1
clone size: once
V gene: TRBV5-1
J gene: TRBJ1-2
CDR3 DNA: TGCGCCAGCAGCCCCCTGGGGACAGGGGGCTCGGGCTACACCTTC
CDR3 protein: CASSPLGTGGSGYTF

D gene: .
clone size: .
V gene: TRBV7-3
J gene: TRBJ2-3
CDR3 DNA: TGTGCCAGCAGCTTAACCCCCAGGGGGGGCCCGGTCACAGATACGCAGTATTTT
CDR3 protein: CASSLTPRGGPVTDTQYF

D gene: TRBD2
clone size: .
V gene: TRBV19
J gene: TRBJ2-1
CDR3 DNA: TGTGCCAGTAACCCTAGCGGATCTTCCTACAATGAGCAGTTCTTC
CDR3 protein: CASNPSGSSYNEQFF

D gene: .
clone size: .
V gene: TRBV5-1
J gene: TRBJ2-3
CDR3 DNA: TGCGCCAGCAGTTCGGGGAGCACAGATACGCAGTATTTT
CDR3 protein: CASSSGSTDTQYF

D gene: TRBD2
clone size: .
V gene: TRBV14
J gene: TRBJ2-7
CDR3 DNA: TGTGCCAGCAGCCAAGGACTAGCGGGCGAACTATCCGAGCAGTACTTC
CDR3 protein: CASSQGLAGELSEQYF

D gene: TRBD2
clone size: .
V gene: TRBV7-3
J gene: TRBJ2-1
CDR3 DNA: TGTGCCAGCACCCTTAGCGCTAGCGGGCCAAATGAGCAGTTCTTC
CDR3 protein: CASTLSASGPNEQFF

D gene: .
clone size: .
V gene: TRBV5-1
J gene: TRBJ1-1
CDR3 DNA: TGCGCCAGCAGCTTGATTGAGGCAGACCAAGCTTTCTTT
CDR3 protein: CASSLIEADQAFF

D gene: TRBD1
clone size: .
V gene: TRBV5-1
J gene: TRBJ1-4
CDR3 DNA: TGCGCCAGCAGACTCGGACAGGGGAGAACTAATGAAAAACTGTTTTTT
CDR3 protein: CASRLGQGRTNEKLFF

D gene: .
clone size: .
V gene: TRBV6-5
J gene: TRBJ2-1
CDR3 DNA: TGTGCCAGCAGTTACTCGTTTAAGGGCAATGAGCAGTTCTTC
CDR3 protein: CASSYSFKGNEQFF

D gene: .
clone size: .
V gene: TRBV5-1
J gene: TRBJ2-3
CDR3 DNA: TGCGCCAGCAGCTTTTCTTTAGTAGTAAAGACCACAGATACGCAGTATTTT
CDR3 protein: CASSFSLVVKTTDTQYF

D gene: TRBD2
clone size: .
V gene: TRBV27
J gene: TRBJ2-2
CDR3 DNA: TGTGCCAGCAGTCCAGCGGGAGGGCCCACCGGGGAGCTGTTTTTT
CDR3 protein: CASSPAGGPTGELFF

D gene: .
clone size: .
V gene: TRBV6-5
J gene: TRBJ2-7
CDR3 DNA: TGTGCCAGCAGTGTAATGCCGGGACAAGCTTACGAGCAGTACTTC
CDR3 protein: CASSVMPGQAYEQYF

D gene: .
clone size: .
V gene: TRBV5-5
J gene: TRBJ2-2
CDR3 DNA: TGTGCCAGCACTCTAGGGCAGTCTCCGAACACCGGGGAGCTGTTTTTT
CDR3 protein: CASTLGQSPNTGELFF

D gene: .
clone size: few
V gene: TRBV5-1
J gene: TRBJ1-1
CDR3 DNA: TGCGCCAGCAGCCTGGACAGTTACACTGAAGCTTTCTTT
CDR3 protein: CASSLDSYTEAFF

D gene: .
clone size: .
V gene: TRBV20-1
J gene: TRBJ1-1
CDR3 DNA: TGCAATTCTGGAATTGAAGCTTTCTTT
CDR3 protein: CNSGIEAFF